This T cell receptor (beta chain) is drawn from a study of blood T cells in healthy people across ages. The sample, roughly 9.5 milliliters of peripheral blood, was drawn from each donor. The table lists this clonotype with a few counts. V lost 0 bases, J lost 3 bases, and 8 bases lay in between. Germline CDR1 and CDR2: MGHRA and YSYEKL. The CDR3 length is 14 residues. The use of a sample-barcoded 5' primer and a J-beta primer mix characterized a second PCR of about 7 to 12 cycles. A 12-random-nucleotide template-switch adaptor tagged each cDNA molecule. In TCRdb, the 5' RACE reads were re-called with MiXCR into one record per CDR3 protein. The sample lists about a million distinct CDR3 sequences, about 44% occurring once.

This TCR derives from a young man in good health. The chain uses TRBV4-1 and TRBJ1-2; D gene ambiguous. The sequencing input was blood. CDR3 region: CASSQETADYGYTF. CDR3 bases: TGCGCCAGCAGCCAAGAAACAGCCGACTATGGCTACACCTTC.